Shown below are 27 T cell receptor beta chains from a single sample sequenced in a study of cytomegalovirus exposure and HLA in healthy donors. It was with 60 Vbeta and 13 Jbeta primers that the PCR ran. The protocol was immunoSEQ multiplex PCR, while the TCRdb copy is restricted to in-frame clones and leaves out a portion. The sample lists some 180,000 clones, 12% occurring once. Sequencing was done on a sample of PBMCs. Receptors were obtained from a man aged 45-65 years in good health and CMV-seropositive.

In its sample, this clone was seen a few times. Sequence at one end of the junction differs from germline and may be a read error. V usage is TRBV4-2 and J usage is TRBJ1-2; no reliable D call. Germline CDR1 is LGHNA and CDR2 is YNFKEQ. The CDR3 extends over 14 amino acids. CDR3 loop: CAGSQAGPNYGYTF. As DNA, the CDR3 is TGTGCCGGCAGCCAGGCTGGCCCTAACTATGGCTACACCTTC.

This clone has a count of ten or more. This rearrangement joins TRBV7-9 to TRBJ2-5, with D perhaps TRBD2 (6 bases). This CDR3 spans 15 amino acids. CDR1 is SEHNR and CDR2 is FQNEAQ in the germline V gene (reference sequence). With 2 bases removed from V and 5 bases from J, the gap between germline ends came to 15 bases. This CDR3 is CASSLWDAGLETQYF. CDR3 in DNA: TGTGCCAGCAGCTTATGGGACGCGGGGTTGGAGACCCAGTACTTC.

The V gene is TRBV29-1, the J gene TRBJ2-5; 11 bases match TRBD2. CDR1 and CDR2 from the germline V gene are SQVTM and ANQGSEA. The CDR3 has 14 residues. With V trimmed by 8 bases and J by 5 bases, 10 bases remained unmatched. CDR3 sequence reads: CSFLAGGIGETQYF. The CDR3 bases are TGCAGCTTTCTAGCGGGGGGAATTGGGGAGACCCAGTACTTC.

This clone was seen a few times. The chain recombines TRBV29-1 with TRBJ1-1; no firm D call. Per the germline V gene, CDR1 is SQVTM and CDR2 is ANQGSEA. The CDR3 loop spans 12 amino acids. The ends were cut back, 0 bases at V and 10 bases at J, with 12 bases in the middle. CDR3 sequence reads: CSVEDRGLRAFF. CDR3 sequence (DNA): TGCAGCGTTGAAGATCGGGGTCTTCGAGCTTTCTTT. Full variable domain (remainder filled in from reference TRBV29-1 and TRBJ1-1): SAVISQKPSRDICQRGTSLTIQCQVDSQVTMMFWYRQQPGQSLTLIATANQGSEATYESGFVIDKFPISRPNLTFSTLTVSNMSPEDSSIYLCSVEDRGLRAFFGQGTRLTVV.

In this sample, this clone turned up a few times. This chain joins TRBV5-8 and TRBJ2-2, with D maybe TRBD2 (6 bases). The germline V and J ends were trimmed by 3 bases and 2 bases, with 11 bases remaining between them. The CDR3 sequence is 15 residues long. Looked up from germline, CDR1 is SGHTS and CDR2 is YDEGEE. DNA of the CDR3: TGTGCCAGCAGCTCGGGACTCTATAACACCGGGGAGCTGTTTTTT. Its protein product is CASSSGLYNTGELFF.

Only a few counts were recorded for this clone. V gene TRBV19 combines with J gene TRBJ2-3, with 8 bases identical to TRBD2. The CDR3 totals 15 residues. Germline V gene sequence: CDR1 LNHDA, CDR2 SQIVND (reference sequence). The junction had 6 bases not matched to a gene; V was cut back by 3 bases and J by 4 bases. The CDR3 sequence is CASSMNSRGADTQYF. The CDR3 DNA sequence: TGTGCCAGTAGTATGAACTCGCGGGGGGCAGATACGCAGTATTTT. The complete variable domain, with remaining parts taken from reference TRBV19 and TRBJ2-3, reads DGGITQSPKYLFRKEGQNVTLSCEQNLNHDAMYWYRQDPGQGLRLIYYSQIVNDFQKGDIAEGYSVSREKKESFPLTVTSAQKNPTAFYLCASSMNSRGADTQYFGPGTRLTVL.

This clone turned up a few times. This sequence joins TRBV19 and TRBJ1-5, with a tentative D call TRBD1 (6 bases). V lost 3 bases to trimming and J lost 3 bases, with 12 bases between them. The V gene's germline CDR1 is LNHDA and CDR2 SQIVND (reference sequence). This CDR3 is built from 15 residues. CDR3 residues: CASSIYPGDNQPQHF. CDR3 nucleotide sequence: TGTGCCAGTAGTATCTATCCAGGGGACAATCAGCCCCAGCATTTT.

The rearrangement uses TRBV7-2 and TRBJ1-2, with D uncertain. This CDR3 contains 14 residues. V gave up 5 bases and J gave up 7 bases, with 17 bases separating them. Germline V gene data show CDR1 as SGHTA and CDR2 as FQGNSA. CDR3 residues: CASSRPGPRGGYTF. The CDR3 nucleotides read TGTGCCAGCAGCAGACCGGGTCCTAGAGGTGGCTACACCTTC. Filled out from reference TRBV7-2 and TRBJ1-2, the complete variable domain reads GAGVSQSPSNKVTEKGKDVELRCDPISGHTALYWYRQSLGQGLEFLIYFQGNSAPDKSGLPSDRFSAERTGGSVSTLTIQRTQQEDSAVYLCASSRPGPRGGYTFGSGTRLTVV.

There are a few counts of this clone. J is TRBJ2-7 and V is TRBV11-3; TRBD1 matches at 8 bases. The length of the CDR3 is 14 residues. Germline V CDR1 and CDR2: SGHNT, YENEEA. The V gene end was trimmed by 5 bases and the J gene end by 3 bases; junction bases not matched to a gene: 6. The CDR3 region has the DNA TGTGCCAGCAGCCCTTCGGGACAGGTCTACGAGCAGTACGTC. This encodes CASSPSGQVYEQYV.

The V gene is TRBV6-5, the J gene TRBJ1-3; D remains unclear. The CDR3 is made up of 16 amino acids. Germline CDR1 is MNHEY and CDR2 is SVGAGI. The V end was cut by 0 bases, the J end by 2 bases, with 11 bases between. This CDR3 is CASSYSERLAGNTIYF. CDR3 DNA sequence: TGTGCCAGCAGTTACTCGGAGAGGTTAGCTGGAAACACCATATATTTT.

This clone was picked up a small number of times. The chain employs TRBV27 and TRBJ1-6; TRBD1 aligns across 9 bases. Germline V gene data show CDR1 as MNHEY and CDR2 as SMNVEV (reference sequence). V lost 7 bases, J lost 7 bases, and 14 bases stayed unmatched. The CDR3 covers 17 residues. The CDR3 nucleotides are TGTGCCAGCAAGGAACAGGGGGCACTATTTTGGAATTCACCCCTCCACTTT. This codes for CASKEQGALFWNSPLHF.

A few counts support this clone. The rearrangement joins TRBV28 to TRBJ2-3; D is possibly TRBD2 (6 bases). Between the trimmed V and J ends, which lost 3 bases and 6 bases, there was a span of 13 bases. CDR3 size: 14 residues. From germline, CDR1 is MDHEN and CDR2 SYDVKM. Here the CDR3 DNA reads TGTGCCAGCAGTTTCGGTGGGGGGAGGGATACGCAGTATTTT. It encodes CASSFGGGRDTQYF.

J is TRBJ2-2 and V is TRBV18; weak D call: TRBD1 (6 bases). Looked up from germline, CDR1 is KGHSH and CDR2 is LQKENI. The CDR3 length is 15 residues. V lost 3 bases and J 5 bases, leaving 13 bases between the germline ends. The CDR3 region has the DNA TGTGCCAGCTCACCGAAGGGGCAGGGGACCGGGGAGCTGTTTTTT. This sequence encodes CASSPKGQGTGELFF.

This chain connects TRBV11-2 to TRBJ1-2, with 8 bases fitting TRBD1. CDR3 length equals 14 residues. The trim removed 5 bases at V and 4 bases at J, leaving 6 bases unmatched. CDR1 SGHAT and CDR2 FQNNGV come from the germline V gene. The CDR3 region is CASSVTGVGYGYTF. The CDR3 bases are TGTGCCAGCAGCGTGACAGGGGTTGGCTATGGCTACACCTTC.

This sequence joins TRBV30 and TRBJ2-2; 7 bases agree with TRBD2. In germline, CDR1 is GTSNPN, CDR2 SVGIG (reference sequence). The CDR3 has 15 residues. With V trimmed by 5 bases and J by 6 bases, 12 bases remained unmatched. CDR3 amino acids: CAWSPGGGRAGELFF. The CDR3 nucleotides read TGTGCCTGGTCCCCGGGTGGAGGGAGGGCCGGGGAGCTGTTTTTT.

This clone was observed a few times. The chain recombines TRBV1 with TRBJ2-5; the table's D call, TRBD2, has no DNA check behind it. TRBV1 is given as a pseudogene. The CDR3 covers 16 residues. This chain's CDR3 is CTSSPVSLAGGETQYF. The CDR3 DNA reads as TGCACCAGCAGCCCGGTCAGCCTAGCGGGGGGGGAGACCCAGTACTTC.

The V gene is TRBV4-3, the J gene TRBJ2-6; the D gene is possibly TRBD1 (6 bases). The V end was cut by 3 bases, the J end by 4 bases, with 16 bases between. The CDR3 totals 17 residues. Germline lookup yields CDR1 LGHNA and CDR2 YSLEER. The CDR3 reads CASSHDASGDGANVLTF. The CDR3 region has the DNA TGCGCCAGCAGCCACGATGCGTCAGGGGACGGGGCCAACGTCCTGACTTTC.

This clone turned up a few times. The chain recombines TRBV5-1 with TRBJ2-7; 7 bases align to TRBD1. There are 15 residues in the CDR3. V lost 0 bases, J lost 3 bases, and 6 bases stayed unmatched. Germline CDR1 reads SGHRS; CDR2 reads YFSETQ. CDR3 residues: CASSLGQGVGYEQYV. The CDR3 DNA sequence: TGCGCCAGCAGCTTGGGGCAGGGGGTCGGCTACGAGCAGTACGTC.

The chain recombines TRBV7-9 with TRBJ1-1, with D hard to call. Germline CDR1 is SEHNR and CDR2 is FQNEAQ (reference sequence). The CDR3 is 13 residues long. The germline V and J ends were trimmed by 5 bases and 6 bases, with 13 bases remaining between them. CDR3 nucleotide sequence: TGTGCCAGCAGCGCGAATGTGTACCCTGAAGCTTTCTTT. Translated: CASSANVYPEAFF.

The chain links TRBV4-2 to TRBJ1-2; D unresolved. CDR3 length: 15 amino acids. Germline V gene sequence: CDR1 LGHNA, CDR2 YNFKEQ. Trimming took 1 base from V and 0 from J, leaving 9 bases between them. The CDR3 loop reads CASSQAQSPNYGYTF. The DNA of the CDR3 is TGTGCCAGCAGCCAAGCACAGAGTCCTAACTATGGCTACACCTTC.

The V and J genes are TRBV7-9 and TRBJ2-2; the match to TRBD1 covers 10 bases. This CDR3 spans 15 amino acids. In germline, CDR1 is SEHNR, CDR2 FQNEAQ (reference sequence). J lost 6 bases, V lost 5 bases, and 6 bases had no gene match. The CDR3 loop reads CASSIDRGRAGELFF. The CDR3 coding sequence is TGTGCCAGCAGCATCGACAGGGGGCGCGCCGGGGAGCTGTTTTTT.

This clone was seen a few times. The J gene is TRBJ1-5, the V gene TRBV6-1; D remains ambiguous. Germline CDR1 is MNHNS and CDR2 is SASEGT. The CDR3 runs 12 residues. Trimming pared 2 bases from V and 6 bases from J, leaving 5 bases between. The CDR3 region is CASSESLQPQHF. The CDR3 coding sequence is TGTGCCAGCAGTGAATCCCTTCAGCCCCAGCATTTT.

This clone occurred a few times. The genes are TRBV5-1 and TRBJ2-7; 8 nucleotides align to TRBD1. This CDR3 spans 14 amino acids. V lost 2 bases and J lost 5; bases outside the gene matches: 6. Germline V gene data show CDR1 as SGHRS and CDR2 as YFSETQ. Here the CDR3 reads CASSFGQGDNEQYF. The CDR3 coding sequence is TGCGCCAGCAGCTTCGGACAGGGCGACAACGAGCAGTACTTC.

This clone was counted between two and nine times. This sequence joins TRBV5-1 and TRBJ1-6, with 8 positions matching TRBD1. The J segment lost 5 bases and the V segment lost 4 bases, leaving 5 bases of the junction unmatched. This CDR3 has 15 residues. Germline CDR1 is SGHRS and CDR2 is YFSETQ. CDR3 region: CASSLSGGNNSPLHF. The CDR3 DNA is TGCGCCAGCAGCCTCTCAGGGGGCAATAATTCACCCCTCCACTTT.

This clone was picked up a small number of times. This chain uses TRBV7-2 with TRBJ2-1; a possible D gene is TRBD2 (5 bases). This CDR3 is built from 16 residues. Trimming shortened V by 10 bases and J by 4 bases, and 23 bases separated the two germline ends. Germline assignment: CDR1 SGHTA and CDR2 FQGNSA. CDR3 DNA sequence: TGTGCCACCAACCTCCTTGTGGGGAGAGGGTACAATGAGCAGTTCTTC. As protein: CATNLLVGRGYNEQFF. The whole variable domain, remainder taken from reference TRBV7-2 and TRBJ2-1, is GAGVSQSPSNKVTEKGKDVELRCDPISGHTALYWYRQSLGQGLEFLIYFQGNSAPDKSGLPSDRFSAERTGGSVSTLTIQRTQQEDSAVYLCATNLLVGRGYNEQFFGPGTRLTVL.

This clone has more than one count but fewer than ten. V is TRBV19 and J is TRBJ2-7, with 9 bases matching TRBD2. This CDR3 region has 13 residues. Trimming at V came to 10 bases and at J to 6 bases, leaving 10 bases not matched to a gene. The germline gives CDR1 LNHDA, CDR2 SQIVND (reference sequence). CDR3 bases: TGTGCCACCCTCCGGCGGGGGGGCACCGAGCAGTACTTC. The encoded protein is CATLRRGGTEQYF. The full variable domain, its missing parts supplied by reference TRBV19 and TRBJ2-7, is DGGITQSPKYLFRKEGQNVTLSCEQNLNHDAMYWYRQDPGQGLRLIYYSQIVNDFQKGDIAEGYSVSREKKESFPLTVTSAQKNPTAFYLCATLRRGGTEQYFGPGTRLTVT.

CDR3: CASRHRGGPSYDEQFF. DNA for the CDR3: TGTGCCAGCAGACATCGGGGGGGCCCCTCTTACGATGAGCAGTTCTTC. This chain connects TRBV2 to TRBJ2-1; 8 nucleotides line up with TRBD2. V shed 6 bases, J shed 8 bases, and the junction held 15 bases outside the gene matches. CDR3 length equals 16 residues. Germline V gene lookup returns CDR1 SNHLY and CDR2 FYNNEI.